The present TCR beta chain was sequenced within a study of glioma-infiltrating T cells. For the study at large: WHO grade II oligodendrogliomas or astrocytomas, plus non-recurrent WHO grade IV glioblastomas, were sampled.

Germline loops: CDR1 MDHEN, CDR2 SYDVKM. This CDR3 region has 15 residues. The V gene lost 6 bases and the J gene lost 3 bases, with 17 bases spanning the gap. The iRepertoire nested amplicon-rescue multiplex PCR amplified TCR alpha and beta CDR3s from RNA. TCRdb redid the calling of the multiplex PCR reads with MiXCR, one entry per CDR3 protein. The sample records 400,000 or so distinct CDR3 sequences, about two fifths being singletons. This clonotype was detected ten times or more. What it binds is unknown. General study findings and limits: Above-expected tissue-blood divergence occurred in all gliomas, most in low-grade ones. Signature shared blood CDR3 motifs were enriched in low-divergence and depleted in high-divergence patients.

Sequencing used glioma tissue, nonneoplastic brain tissue, or PBMCs (not recorded which). The V and J genes are TRBV28 and TRBJ2-5; no definite D call. This TCR was sampled from a human donor with low-grade glioma or glioblastoma, undergoing nonglioma brain surgery, or in good health (not recorded which). CDR3 sequence (DNA): TGTGCCAGCAGACCCCTTGGGCAGCTTGAAGAGACCCAGTACTTC. It translates to CASRPLGQLEETQYF.